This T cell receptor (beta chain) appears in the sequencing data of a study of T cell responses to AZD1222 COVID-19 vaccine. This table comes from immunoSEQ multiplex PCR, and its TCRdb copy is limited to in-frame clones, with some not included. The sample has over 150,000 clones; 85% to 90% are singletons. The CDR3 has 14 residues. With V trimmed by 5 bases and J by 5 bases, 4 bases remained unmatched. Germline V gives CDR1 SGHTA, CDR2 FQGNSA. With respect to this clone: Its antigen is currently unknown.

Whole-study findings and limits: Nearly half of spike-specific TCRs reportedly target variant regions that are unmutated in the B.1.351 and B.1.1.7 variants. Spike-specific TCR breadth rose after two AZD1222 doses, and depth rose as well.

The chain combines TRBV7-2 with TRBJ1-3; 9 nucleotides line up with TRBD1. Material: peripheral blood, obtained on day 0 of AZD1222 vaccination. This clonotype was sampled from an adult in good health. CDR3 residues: CASSLDRGRNTIYF. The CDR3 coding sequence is TGTGCCAGCAGCCTTGACAGGGGGAGAAACACCATATATTTT.